The 4 T cell receptor beta chains in this list originate from one sample, sequenced in a study of CD8 T cells in ankylosing spondylitis. TCRdb reprocessed the 5' RACE reads via MiXCR and lists one record per CDR3 protein. The sample has roughly 670,000 distinct CDR3 sequences, 15% to 20% seen once; the top ten hold under 20%. No antigen is known for these receptors. The study's findings and limits: A TCR beta motif made of about 8 highly homologous variants seemed typical of ankylosing spondylitis blood.

The specimen was blood, either unsorted or a sorted T cell fraction (not recorded which). Receptor source: a male donor with ankylosing spondylitis.

For this clonotype: This may be a read error, as it is one base from a much larger clone. The chain combines TRBV7-9 with TRBJ2-1; D is unclear. The germline V and J ends were trimmed by 6 bases and 5 bases, with 11 bases remaining between them. Germline lookup yields CDR1 SEHNR and CDR2 FQNEAQ (reference sequence). The CDR3 consists of 13 residues. In DNA, the CDR3 is TGTGCCAGCAGAGGGTCCTCGGACAATGAGCAGTTCTTC. This encodes CASRGSSDNEQFF.

V is TRBV11-2 and J is TRBJ2-7, with D perhaps TRBD1 or TRBD2 (5 bases each). CDR1 is SGHAT, CDR2 FQNNGV, per germline. V was shortened by 0 bases and J by 7 bases, with 13 bases between the two germline ends. The CDR3 runs to 14 residues. CDR3 amino acids: CASSLDGAAWEQYF. For the CDR3, the DNA is TGTGCCAGCAGCTTAGACGGGGCCGCGTGGGAGCAGTACTTC.

The chain links TRBV5-5 to TRBJ1-5; a weak D match, TRBD1 (6 bases). Germline V gene data show CDR1 as SGHKS and CDR2 as YYEKEE (reference sequence). The V end lost 4 bases, the J end lost 5 bases, and 13 bases lay between the germline ends. The CDR3 is 14 amino acids. CDR3 in amino acids: CASSLNREDQPQHF. The CDR3 region has the DNA TGTGCCAGCAGCCTAAACAGGGAGGATCAGCCCCAGCATTTT.

This chain joins TRBV18 and TRBJ1-3, with D possibly being TRBD1 (6 bases). The V end lost 4 bases, the J end lost 4 bases, and 17 bases lay between the germline ends. The CDR3 is 16 residues long. Germline CDR1 and CDR2: KGHSH and LQKENI. The CDR3 is CASSLGQGTLGNTIYF. CDR3 nucleotide sequence: TGTGCCAGCTCACTGGGCCAGGGGACCCTCGGAAACACCATATATTTT.